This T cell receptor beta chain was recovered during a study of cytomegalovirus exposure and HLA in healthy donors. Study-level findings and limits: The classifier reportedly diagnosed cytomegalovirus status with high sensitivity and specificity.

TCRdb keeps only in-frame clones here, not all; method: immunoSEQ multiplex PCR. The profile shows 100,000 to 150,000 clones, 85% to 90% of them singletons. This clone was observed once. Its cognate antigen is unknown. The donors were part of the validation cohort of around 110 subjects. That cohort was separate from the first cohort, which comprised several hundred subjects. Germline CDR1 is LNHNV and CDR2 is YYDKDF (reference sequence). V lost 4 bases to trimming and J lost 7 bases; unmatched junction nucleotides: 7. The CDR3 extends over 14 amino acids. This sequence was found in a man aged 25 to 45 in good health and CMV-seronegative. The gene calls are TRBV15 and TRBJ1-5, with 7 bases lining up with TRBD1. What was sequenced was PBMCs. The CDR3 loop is CATSTSGGRQPQHF. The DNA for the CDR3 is TGTGCCACCAGCACCTCAGGGGGTAGGCAGCCCCAGCATTTT.